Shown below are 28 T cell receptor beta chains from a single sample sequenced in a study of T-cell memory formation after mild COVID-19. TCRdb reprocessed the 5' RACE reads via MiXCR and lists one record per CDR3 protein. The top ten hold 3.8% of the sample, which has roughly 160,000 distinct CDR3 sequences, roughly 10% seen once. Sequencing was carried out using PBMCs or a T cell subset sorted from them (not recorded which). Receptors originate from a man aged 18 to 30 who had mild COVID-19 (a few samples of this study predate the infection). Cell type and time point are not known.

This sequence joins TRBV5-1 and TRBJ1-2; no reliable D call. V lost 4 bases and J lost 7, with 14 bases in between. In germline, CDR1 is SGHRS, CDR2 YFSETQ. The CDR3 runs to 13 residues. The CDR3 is CASSQEQVFGYTF. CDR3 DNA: TGCGCCAGCAGCCAGGAGCAAGTCTTTGGCTACACCTTC. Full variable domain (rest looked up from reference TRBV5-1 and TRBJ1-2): KAGVTQTPRYLIKTRGQQVTLSCSPISGHRSVSWYQQTPGQGLQFLFEYFSETQRNKGNFPGRFSGRQFSNSRSEMNVSTLELGDSALYLCASSQEQVFGYTFGSGTRLTVV.

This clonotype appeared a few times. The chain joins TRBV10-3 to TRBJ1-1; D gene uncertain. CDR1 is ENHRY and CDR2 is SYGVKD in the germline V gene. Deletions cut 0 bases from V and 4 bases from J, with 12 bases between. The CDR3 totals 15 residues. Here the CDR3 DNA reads TGTGCCATCAGTGAGTCGACTACGGGGAGCACTGAAGCTTTCTTT. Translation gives CAISESTTGSTEAFF.

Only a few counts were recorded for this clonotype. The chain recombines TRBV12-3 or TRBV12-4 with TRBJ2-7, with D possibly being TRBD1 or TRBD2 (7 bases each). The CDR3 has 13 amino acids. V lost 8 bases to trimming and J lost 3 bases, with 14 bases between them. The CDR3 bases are TGTGCCAGCGGGAGGGACAGACACTACGAGCAGTACTTC. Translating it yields CASGRDRHYEQYF.

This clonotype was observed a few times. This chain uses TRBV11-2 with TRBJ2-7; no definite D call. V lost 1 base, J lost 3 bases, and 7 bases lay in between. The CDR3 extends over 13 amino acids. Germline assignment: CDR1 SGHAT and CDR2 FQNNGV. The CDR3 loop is CASSLATFYEQYF. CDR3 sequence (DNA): TGTGCCAGCAGCTTAGCCACCTTCTACGAGCAGTACTTC.

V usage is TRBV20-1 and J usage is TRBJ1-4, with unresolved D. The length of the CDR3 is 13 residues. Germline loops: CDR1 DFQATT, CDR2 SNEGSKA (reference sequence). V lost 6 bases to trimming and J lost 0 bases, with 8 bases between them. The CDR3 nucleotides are TGCAGTGCCAACGGTGCAACTAATGAAAAACTGTTTTTT. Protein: CSANGATNEKLFF.

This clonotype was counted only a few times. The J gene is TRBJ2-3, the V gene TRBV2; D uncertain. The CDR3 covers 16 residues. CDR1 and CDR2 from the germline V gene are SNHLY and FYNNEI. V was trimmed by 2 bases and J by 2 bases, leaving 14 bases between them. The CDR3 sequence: CASSEHLVLITDTQYF. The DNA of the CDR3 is TGTGCCAGCAGTGAACACCTTGTCCTCATCACAGATACGCAGTATTTT.

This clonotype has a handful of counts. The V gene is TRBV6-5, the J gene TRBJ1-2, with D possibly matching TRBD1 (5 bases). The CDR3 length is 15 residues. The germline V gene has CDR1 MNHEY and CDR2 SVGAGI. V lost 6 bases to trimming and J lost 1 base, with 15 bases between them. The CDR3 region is CASRQDGTRNYGYTF. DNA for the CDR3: TGTGCCAGCAGGCAAGACGGGACCCGTAACTATGGCTACACCTTC.

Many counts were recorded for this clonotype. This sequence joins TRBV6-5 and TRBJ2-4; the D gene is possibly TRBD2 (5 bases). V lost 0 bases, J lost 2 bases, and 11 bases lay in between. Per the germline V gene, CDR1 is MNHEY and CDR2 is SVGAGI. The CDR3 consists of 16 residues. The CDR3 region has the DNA TGTGCCAGCAGTTACTCTTCGGACTCTTCCAAAAACATTCAGTACTTC. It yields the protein CASSYSSDSSKNIQYF.

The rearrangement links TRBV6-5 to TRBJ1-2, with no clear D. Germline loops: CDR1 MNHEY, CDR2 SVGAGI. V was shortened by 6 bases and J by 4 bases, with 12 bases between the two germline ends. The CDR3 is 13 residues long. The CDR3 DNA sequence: TGTGCCAGCAGCTTAAGCTGGGGCTATGGCTACACCTTC. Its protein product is CASSLSWGYGYTF.

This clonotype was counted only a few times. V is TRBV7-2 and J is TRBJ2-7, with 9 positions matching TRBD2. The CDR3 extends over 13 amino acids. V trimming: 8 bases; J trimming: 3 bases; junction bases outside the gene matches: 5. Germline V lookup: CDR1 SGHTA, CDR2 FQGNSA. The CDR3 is CASRRGGGYEQYF. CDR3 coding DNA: TGTGCCAGCCGGCGGGGGGGTGGCTACGAGCAGTACTTC.

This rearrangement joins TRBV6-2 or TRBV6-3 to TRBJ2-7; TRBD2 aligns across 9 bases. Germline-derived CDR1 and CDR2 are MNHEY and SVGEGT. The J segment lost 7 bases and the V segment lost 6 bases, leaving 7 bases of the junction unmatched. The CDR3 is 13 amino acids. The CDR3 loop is CASSLAGRGEQYV. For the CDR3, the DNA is TGTGCCAGCAGCCTAGCGGGGAGGGGTGAGCAGTACGTC.

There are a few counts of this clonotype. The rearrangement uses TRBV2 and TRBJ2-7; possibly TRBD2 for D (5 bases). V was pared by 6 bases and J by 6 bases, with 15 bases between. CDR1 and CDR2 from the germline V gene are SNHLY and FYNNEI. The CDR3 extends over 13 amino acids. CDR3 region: CASRGEGSGEQYV. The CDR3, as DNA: TGTGCCAGCAGAGGTGAGGGCTCGGGCGAGCAGTACGTC.

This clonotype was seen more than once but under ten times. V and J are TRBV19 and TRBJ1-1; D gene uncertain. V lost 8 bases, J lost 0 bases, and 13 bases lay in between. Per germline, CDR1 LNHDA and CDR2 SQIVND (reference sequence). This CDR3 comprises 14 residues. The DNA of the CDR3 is TGTGCCAGTCAGGTTGGACGGCTGAACACTGAAGCTTTCTTT. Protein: CASQVGRLNTEAFF.

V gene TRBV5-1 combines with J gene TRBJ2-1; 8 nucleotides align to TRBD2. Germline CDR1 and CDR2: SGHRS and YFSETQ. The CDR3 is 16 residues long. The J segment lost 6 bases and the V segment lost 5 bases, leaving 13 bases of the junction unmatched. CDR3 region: CASRPQASGYVNEQFF. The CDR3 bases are TGCGCCAGCAGACCCCAAGCTAGCGGGTATGTCAATGAGCAGTTCTTC.

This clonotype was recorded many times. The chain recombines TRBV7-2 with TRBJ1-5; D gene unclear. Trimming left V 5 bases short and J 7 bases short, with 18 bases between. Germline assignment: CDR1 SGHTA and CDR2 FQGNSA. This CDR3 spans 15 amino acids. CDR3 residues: CASSPDPNMGQPQHF. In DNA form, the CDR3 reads TGTGCCAGCAGCCCTGATCCTAACATGGGACAGCCCCAGCATTTT.

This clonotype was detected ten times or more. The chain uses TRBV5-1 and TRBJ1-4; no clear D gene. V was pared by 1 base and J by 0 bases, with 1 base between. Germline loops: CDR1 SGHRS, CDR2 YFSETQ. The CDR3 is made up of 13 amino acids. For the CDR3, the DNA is TGCGCCAGCAGCTTGTCAACTAATGAAAAACTGTTTTTT. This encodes CASSLSTNEKLFF.

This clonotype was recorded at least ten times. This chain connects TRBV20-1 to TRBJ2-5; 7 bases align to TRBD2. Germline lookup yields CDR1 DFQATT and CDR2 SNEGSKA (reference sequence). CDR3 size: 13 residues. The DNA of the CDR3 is TGCAGCGCGACTAGCTTTAACCAAGAGACCCAGTACTTC. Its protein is CSATSFNQETQYF.

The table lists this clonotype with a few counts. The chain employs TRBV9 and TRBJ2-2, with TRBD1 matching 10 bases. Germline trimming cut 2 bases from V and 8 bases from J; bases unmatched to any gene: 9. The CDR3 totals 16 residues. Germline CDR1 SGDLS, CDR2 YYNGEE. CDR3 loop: CASSVIGQGEAGELFF. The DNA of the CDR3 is TGTGCCAGCAGCGTCATTGGACAGGGGGAAGCGGGGGAGCTGTTTTTT.

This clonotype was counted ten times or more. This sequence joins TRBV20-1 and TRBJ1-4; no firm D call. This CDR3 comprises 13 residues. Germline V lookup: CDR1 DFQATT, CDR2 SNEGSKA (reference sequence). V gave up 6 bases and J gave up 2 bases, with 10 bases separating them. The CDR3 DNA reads TGCAGTGCCCTGATGGCGACTAATGAAAAACTGTTTTTT. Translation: CSALMATNEKLFF.

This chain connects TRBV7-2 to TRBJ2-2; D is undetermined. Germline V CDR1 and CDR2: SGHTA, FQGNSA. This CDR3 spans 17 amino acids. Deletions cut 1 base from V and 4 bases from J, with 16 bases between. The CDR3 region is CASSLVVWAPTTGELFF. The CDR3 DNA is TGTGCCAGCAGCTTAGTGGTGTGGGCACCGACCACCGGGGAGCTGTTTTTT.

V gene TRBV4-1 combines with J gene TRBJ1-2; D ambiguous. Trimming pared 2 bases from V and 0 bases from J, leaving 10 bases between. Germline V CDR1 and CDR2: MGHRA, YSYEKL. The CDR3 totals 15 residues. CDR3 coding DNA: TGCGCCAGCAGCCAATCGGCAGGACCTAACTATGGCTACACCTTC. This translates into CASSQSAGPNYGYTF.

CDR3 protein: CASSQTAIDEKLFF. Here the CDR3 DNA reads TGTGCCAGCAGCCAAACAGCGATCGATGAAAAACTGTTTTTT. The chain has TRBV7-2 and TRBJ1-4, with D hard to call. The germline V gene has CDR1 SGHTA and CDR2 FQGNSA. The CDR3 covers 14 residues. The V end lost 5 bases, the J end lost 6 bases, and 13 bases lay between the germline ends.

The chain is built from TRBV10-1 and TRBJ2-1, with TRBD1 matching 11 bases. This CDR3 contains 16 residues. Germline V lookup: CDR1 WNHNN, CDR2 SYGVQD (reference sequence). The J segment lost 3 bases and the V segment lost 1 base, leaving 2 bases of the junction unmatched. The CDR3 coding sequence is TGCGCCAGCAGTGAGTGGGGGACAGGGGGCTACAATGAGCAGTTCTTC. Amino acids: CASSEWGTGGYNEQFF.

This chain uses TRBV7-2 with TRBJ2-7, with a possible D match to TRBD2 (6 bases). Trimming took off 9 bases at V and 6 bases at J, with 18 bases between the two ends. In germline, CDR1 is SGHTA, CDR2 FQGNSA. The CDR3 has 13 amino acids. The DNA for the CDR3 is TGTGCCAGTGGACTACCCCGAGGCGGCGAGCAGTACTTC. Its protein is CASGLPRGGEQYF.

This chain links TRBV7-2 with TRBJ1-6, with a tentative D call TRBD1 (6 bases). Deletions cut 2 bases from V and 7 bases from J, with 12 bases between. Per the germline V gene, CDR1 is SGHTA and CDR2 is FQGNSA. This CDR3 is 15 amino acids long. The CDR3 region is CASSLRQGTNSPLHF. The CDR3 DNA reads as TGTGCCAGCAGCTTACGTCAGGGGACGAATTCACCCCTCCACTTT.

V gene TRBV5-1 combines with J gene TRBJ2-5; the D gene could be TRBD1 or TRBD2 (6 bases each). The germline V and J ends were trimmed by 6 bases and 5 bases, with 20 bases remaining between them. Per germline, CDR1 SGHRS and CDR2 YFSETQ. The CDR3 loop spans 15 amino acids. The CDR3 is CASTPRAGGEETQYF. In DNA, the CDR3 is TGCGCCAGCACCCCCCGTGCCGGGGGCGAGGAGACCCAGTACTTC.

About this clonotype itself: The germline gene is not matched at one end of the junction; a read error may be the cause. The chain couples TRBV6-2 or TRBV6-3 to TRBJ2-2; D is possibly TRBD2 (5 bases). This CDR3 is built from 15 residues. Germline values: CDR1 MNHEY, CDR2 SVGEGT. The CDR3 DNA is TGTGCCAGCAGTTACTCCCCCGGGAACACCGGGGAGCTGATTTTT. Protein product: CASSYSPGNTGELIF.

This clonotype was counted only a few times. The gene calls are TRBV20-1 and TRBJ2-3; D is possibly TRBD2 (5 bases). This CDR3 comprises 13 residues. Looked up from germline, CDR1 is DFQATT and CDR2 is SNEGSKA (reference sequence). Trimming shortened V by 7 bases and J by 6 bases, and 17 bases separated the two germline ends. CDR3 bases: TGCAGTGGTACGCGGGCCGGTGGCGATACGCAGTATTTT. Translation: CSGTRAGGDTQYF.